Presented here are 18 T cell receptor beta chains from one specimen sequenced in a study of T-cell memory formation after mild COVID-19. Using its own MiXCR run on the 5' RACE reads, TCRdb lists one record per CDR3 protein. The sample lists about half a million distinct CDR3 sequences, around a sixth occurring once. Sequences were obtained from PBMCs or a T cell subset sorted from them (not recorded which). Receptors originate from an adult woman who had mild COVID-19 (a few samples of this study predate the infection). Cell type and time point are not known.

This chain links TRBV7-9 with TRBJ2-1, with D perhaps matching TRBD2 (5 bases). The CDR3 is made up of 15 amino acids. Germline assignment: CDR1 SEHNR and CDR2 FQNEAQ (reference sequence). With 2 bases removed from V and 2 bases from J, the gap between germline ends came to 10 bases. CDR3 sequence: CASSLSGNPYNEQFF. The CDR3 DNA reads TGTGCCAGCAGCTTATCGGGGAACCCCTACAATGAGCAGTTCTTC. The full variable domain, in which reference TRBV7-9 and TRBJ2-1 provide the parts outside the CDR3, is DTGVSQNPRHKITKRGQNVTFRCDPISEHNRLYWYRQTLGQGPEFLTYFQNEAQLEKSRLLSDRFSAERPKGSFSTLEIQRTEQGDSAMYLCASSLSGNPYNEQFFGPGTRLTVL.

This clonotype occurred many times. V is TRBV9 and J is TRBJ1-2; 7 bases are a match to TRBD1. Trimming removed 0 bases from V and 2 bases from J; junction bases left unmatched: 1. Germline loops: CDR1 SGDLS, CDR2 YYNGEE. This CDR3 spans 14 amino acids. The CDR3 loop reads CASSVGQGNYGYTF. CDR3 nucleotide sequence: TGTGCCAGCAGCGTAGGACAGGGCAACTATGGCTACACCTTC.

The V gene is TRBV19, the J gene TRBJ2-1; 11 bases fit TRBD2. Losses at the gene ends were 6 bases for V and 2 bases for J; bases not matched to a gene: 6. CDR1 is LNHDA, CDR2 SQIVND, per germline (reference sequence). The CDR3 is 16 amino acids. The CDR3 DNA sequence: TGTGCCAGTAGCCCCTCACTAGCGGGGGCCTACAATGAGCAGTTCTTC. Protein product: CASSPSLAGAYNEQFF.

This CDR3 is CASRPPGGEKLFF. CDR3 nucleotides: TGCGCCAGCAGACCTCCAGGGGGAGAAAAACTGTTTTTT. This rearrangement joins TRBV5-1 to TRBJ1-4; 7 positions agree with TRBD1. Germline V CDR1 and CDR2: SGHRS, YFSETQ. Trimming removed 5 bases from V and 8 bases from J; junction bases left unmatched: 6. This CDR3 has 13 amino acids.

The chain combines TRBV6-4 with TRBJ2-1, with TRBD2 identical over 13 bases. CDR3 length: 19 residues. The germline V gene has CDR1 MRHNA and CDR2 SNTAGT. Trimming removed 5 bases from V and 2 bases from J; junction bases left unmatched: 12. The CDR3 here is CASSRIQTSGGLPYNEQFF. The CDR3 DNA follows: TGTGCCAGCAGTCGAATCCAGACTAGCGGGGGGCTACCCTACAATGAGCAGTTCTTC.

The rearrangement uses TRBV11-1 and TRBJ2-1; D unclear. V shed 5 bases and J shed 7 bases, with 9 bases lying between them. The germline CDR1 and CDR2 sequences are SGHAT and FQDESV (reference sequence). This CDR3 spans 12 amino acids. CDR3 DNA sequence: TGTGCCAGCAGCGCCCAGGAAAATGAGCAGTTCTTC. This sequence encodes CASSAQENEQFF.

This clonotype has more than one count but fewer than ten. The chain employs TRBV27 and TRBJ2-2, with D uncertain. Germline lookup yields CDR1 MNHEY and CDR2 SMNVEV (reference sequence). The V end lost 0 bases, the J end lost 6 bases, and 5 bases lay between the germline ends. The CDR3 covers 13 residues. The CDR3 DNA reads TGTGCCAGCAGTTTATCGAGCCCCGGGGAGCTGTTTTTT. It specifies CASSLSSPGELFF.

This chain joins TRBV5-6 and TRBJ1-3, with a possible D match to TRBD1 (6 bases). Per the germline V gene, CDR1 is SGHDT and CDR2 is YYEEEE. This CDR3 contains 17 residues. The V and J ends lost 3 bases and 0 bases respectively, with 16 bases between them. The CDR3 DNA is TGTGCCAGCAGCTACCGGGGCAGGGGCCACTCTGGAAACACCATATATTTT. Its translation is CASSYRGRGHSGNTIYF.

The gene calls are TRBV12-5 and TRBJ2-5; D not certain. Germline CDR1 and CDR2: LGHNT and FRNRAP. The CDR3 consists of 11 residues. The V end lost 10 bases, the J end lost 2 bases, and 8 bases lay between the germline ends. Written as DNA, the CDR3 is TGTGCTACGGCAGAACAAGAGACCCAGTACTTC. Protein product: CATAEQETQYF.

This clonotype was observed at least ten times. The chain is built from TRBV7-9 and TRBJ2-7, with 7 bases identical to TRBD1. The junction had 2 bases not matched to a gene; V was cut back by 2 bases and J by 4 bases. The CDR3 length is 13 residues. Germline CDR1 reads SEHNR; CDR2 reads FQNEAQ (reference sequence). The CDR3 region has the DNA TGTGCCAGCAGCTTACCGGGACAGTACGAGCAGTACTTC. Translating gives CASSLPGQYEQYF.

This clonotype has more than one count but fewer than ten. The chain employs TRBV6-6 and TRBJ2-2; D remains unclear. The CDR3 consists of 18 residues. CDR1 MNHNY and CDR2 SVGAGI come from the germline V gene (reference sequence). Trimming left V 0 bases short and J 3 bases short, with 17 bases between. The CDR3 DNA follows: TGTGCCAGCAGTTACTCGATGGCTGATCCCGCGGACACCGGGGAGCTGTTTTTT. Translation: CASSYSMADPADTGELFF.

This clonotype was seen more than once but under ten times. The rearrangement links TRBV3-1 to TRBJ1-2; the D gene is possibly TRBD1 (5 bases). Germline V gives CDR1 LGHDT, CDR2 YNNKEL (reference sequence). Trimming pared 4 bases from V and 14 bases from J, leaving 23 bases between. The CDR3 totals 14 residues. In DNA form, the CDR3 reads TGTGCCAGCAGCCCGTCGGGACCCTTGCCGGCGCTGACCTTC. This encodes CASSPSGPLPALTF.

This clonotype was counted only a few times. The chain joins TRBV4-3 to TRBJ2-3, with D perhaps TRBD2 (6 bases). This CDR3 has 15 amino acids. Between the trimmed V and J ends, which lost 0 bases and 3 bases, there was a span of 10 bases. Looked up from germline, CDR1 is LGHNA and CDR2 is YSLEER. CDR3 residues: CASSQDWTTTDTQYF. The CDR3 nucleotides are TGCGCCAGCAGCCAAGATTGGACTACTACAGATACGCAGTATTTT.

V is TRBV12-3 or TRBV12-4 and J is TRBJ1-2; TRBD1 matches 10 bases. This CDR3 spans 16 amino acids. Trimming removed 0 bases from V and 5 bases from J; junction bases left unmatched: 6. Here the CDR3 reads CASSLALTGGAYGYTF. As DNA, the CDR3 is TGTGCCAGCAGTTTAGCGCTGACAGGGGGCGCGTATGGCTACACCTTC.

This clonotype is a singleton in its sample. The gene calls are TRBV5-1 and TRBJ2-2; 11 nucleotides align to TRBD2. CDR1 and CDR2 (germline): SGHRS, YFSETQ. The J segment lost 2 bases and the V segment lost 4 bases, leaving 13 bases of the junction unmatched. The CDR3 loop spans 19 amino acids. CDR3 residues: CASSILAGGSPSNTGELFF. CDR3 bases: TGCGCCAGCAGCATCCTAGCGGGGGGTTCTCCCTCCAACACCGGGGAGCTGTTTTTT.

The gene calls are TRBV7-3 and TRBJ2-1; either TRBD1 or TRBD2 may supply D (5 bases each). The CDR3 consists of 17 residues. V was pared by 5 bases and J by 2 bases, with 19 bases between. Germline-derived CDR1 and CDR2 are SGHTA and FQGTGA. CDR3 in amino acids: CASSTIKGRRAYNEQFF. DNA for the CDR3: TGTGCCAGCAGCACAATAAAGGGGCGGCGGGCCTACAATGAGCAGTTCTTC.

This clonotype was found many times. V usage is TRBV4-1 and J usage is TRBJ2-3; a possible D gene is TRBD1 (6 bases). Trimming took 1 base from V and 0 from J, leaving 23 bases between them. The CDR3 consists of 20 residues. Germline CDR1 reads MGHRA; CDR2 reads YSYEKL. CDR3 sequence (DNA): TGCGCCAGCAGCCAAGCCACCTTCGGGCAGGGGTTCCCTAGCACAGATACGCAGTATTTT. This encodes CASSQATFGQGFPSTDTQYF.

The chain recombines TRBV6-1 with TRBJ2-5; tentative D call: TRBD1 (6 bases). Trimming stripped 3 bases from V and 1 base from J, with 12 bases between. Germline-derived CDR1 and CDR2 are MNHNS and SASEGT. CDR3 size: 15 residues. CDR3 loop: CASSEPGHSQETQYF. The CDR3 nucleotides read TGTGCCAGCAGTGAGCCGGGACACTCCCAAGAGACCCAGTACTTC.